Below are 9 T cell receptor beta chains sequenced from a single sample in a study of T cell repertoires in cytomegalovirus infection. TCRdb used MiXCR to reprocess the reads, holding one entry per CDR3 protein. The sample has 560,000 or so distinct CDR3 sequences, 16% seen once. The sample comprised CD8+ T cells from PBMCs. All receptors come from a human donor in good health (CMV status not recorded). Some clones in this sample may be carry-over from other donors' samples.

This chain joins TRBV27 and TRBJ2-5; 9 bases line up with TRBD2. Germline loops: CDR1 MNHEY, CDR2 SMNVEV (reference sequence). V gave up 6 bases and J gave up 1 base; unmatched junction bases: 12. The CDR3 contains 17 residues. DNA of the CDR3: TGTGCCAGCAGGAGACTAGCGGCTCGTAGCATCCAAGAGACCCAGTACTTC. This sequence encodes CASRRLAARSIQETQYF.

This clonotype was observed a handful of times. The chain is built from TRBV27 and TRBJ2-2; 7 positions match TRBD2. V lost 7 bases, J lost 6 bases, and 8 bases stayed unmatched. This CDR3 region has 14 residues. Per the germline V gene, CDR1 is MNHEY and CDR2 is SMNVEV (reference sequence). The CDR3 nucleotides read TGTGCCAGCATCGCGGGGGTGGGATCCGGGGAGCTGTTTTTT. Encoded protein: CASIAGVGSGELFF.

This rearrangement joins TRBV20-1 to TRBJ1-5; D gene uncertain. Germline CDR1 reads DFQATT; CDR2 reads SNEGSKA (reference sequence). The CDR3 runs to 12 residues. The V gene lost 0 bases and the J gene lost 9 bases, with 9 bases spanning the gap. CDR3 nucleotide sequence: TGCAGTGCTAGAGATAGGTCGCGGCCCCAGCATTTT. It codes for CSARDRSRPQHF.

This clonotype has just a few counts. The CDR3 DNA reads as TGTGCCAGCAGCTTAGGGGACAGGTCTGATTATGAGCAGTTCTTC. Translated, it gives CASSLGDRSDYEQFF. V gene TRBV7-9 combines with J gene TRBJ2-1; TRBD1 agrees at 8 bases. V lost 1 base and J lost 8; bases outside the gene matches: 7. Germline CDR1 SEHNR, CDR2 FQNEAQ (reference sequence). The CDR3 totals 15 residues.

Note on this clonotype: This may stem from a read error, because a much larger clone lies one nucleotide away. This sequence joins TRBV19 and TRBJ1-5; D not resolved. The CDR3 spans 14 residues. Germline V gene sequence: CDR1 LNHDA, CDR2 SQIVND (reference sequence). CDR3 amino acids: CASSPPWEAQHQHF. The CDR3 region has the DNA TGTGCCAGTAGTCCCCCCTGGGAGGCTCAGCACCAGCATTTT.

This clonotype came up many times. The chain links TRBV7-3 to TRBJ2-1; possibly TRBD1 for D (5 bases). CDR1 is SGHTA, CDR2 FQGTGA, per germline. V was trimmed by 6 bases and J by 6 bases, leaving 12 bases between them. The CDR3 totals 13 residues. The CDR3 bases are TGTGCCAGCAGTCTAGAAAGGGGCAATGAGCAGTTCTTC. It translates to CASSLERGNEQFF.

As to this clonotype: A single base separates this from a much larger clone, so it may be a read error. CDR3 region: CASGFGTGELFF. The CDR3 nucleotides read TGTGCTAGTGGTTTTGGCACCGGGGAGCTGTTTTTT. The chain employs TRBV12-5 and TRBJ2-2, with D hard to call. Germline values: CDR1 LGHNT, CDR2 FRNRAP. Trimming took 3 bases from V and 4 from J, leaving 3 bases between them. CDR3 length: 12 amino acids.

The chain couples TRBV28 to TRBJ1-1; the D is unclear. V was cut by 3 bases and J by 2 bases, with 16 bases left in between. The CDR3 totals 16 residues. Germline V gene data show CDR1 as MDHEN and CDR2 as SYDVKM. The CDR3 region has the DNA TGTGCCAGCAGTTTTCGGAGGGAAATCGGTAACACTGAAGCTTTCTTT. Translating it yields CASSFRREIGNTEAFF.

A word on this clonotype: Relative to the germline gene, one junction end is altered; a read error may explain this. J is TRBJ1-1 and V is TRBV19; perhaps TRBD1 as D (6 bases). The germline V gene encodes CDR1 LNHDA and CDR2 SQIVND (reference sequence). The CDR3 is 16 residues long. The CDR3 sequence is CASSIPRQTGNTEASF. The CDR3 DNA follows: TGTGCCAGTAGTATCCCACGCCAGACAGGCAACACTGAAGCTTCCTTT.